This T cell receptor (beta chain) was retrieved from a study of T cell responses to AZD1222 COVID-19 vaccine. The CDR3 runs to 13 residues. V shed 6 bases and J shed 6 bases, with 14 bases lying between them. Per the germline V gene, CDR1 is SQVTM and CDR2 is ANQGSEA. Assay: immunoSEQ multiplex PCR; the TCRdb copy retains only in-frame clones and omits some. The sample carries 100,000 to 150,000 clones, 92% recorded once. In this sample, this clone turned up a few times. Antigen: not known. Regarding the study as a whole: Unmutated variant regions reportedly attract nearly half of all spike-specific TCRs. Spike regions recognized by vaccine-associated CD4 TCRs spanned the protein, led by 160-218 and 743-854. Donors in the cohort were predominantly white British and more often female, and clonal diversity was possibly underestimated.

The chain is built from TRBV29-1 and TRBJ1-4; D is unresolved. The material sequenced was peripheral blood, taken on day 0 of AZD1222 vaccination. The TCR was taken from an adult in good health. The CDR3 region is CSVGRNQYEKLFF. CDR3 sequence (DNA): TGCAGCGTGGGAAGAAATCAATATGAAAAACTGTTTTTT.